The clone carrying this T cell receptor (beta chain) showed up many times. Germline-derived CDR1 and CDR2 are MNHEY and SMNVEV (reference sequence). V was clipped by 6 bases and J by 3 bases; unmatched bases: 11. The length of the CDR3 is 16 residues. The time point is: blood at routine non-recurrence follow-up after resection. Whole RNA obtained from tumor, nontumor lung or frozen PBMC underwent sequencing without sorting. The data stem from a study of spatial heterogeneity in lung cancer. Study details: The donors comprised around 76 untreated early-stage non-small cell lung cancer patients. Raw-read counts averaged over ten per unique TCR and UMI combination. Sequenced were any available follow-up PBMC samples, which had been obtained a median of roughly 2 years after resection.

One entry per CDR3 protein, called by TCRdb with MiXCR from the 5' RACE reads. This table holds some 120,000 distinct CDR3 sequences, more than 9% found once. Source: PBMCs, taken at follow-up. This receptor was taken from a male donor with early-stage non-small cell lung cancer. The J gene is TRBJ2-1, the V gene TRBV27; 7 nucleotides match TRBD1. CDR3 sequence (DNA): TGTGCCAGCAGCTCGAGTAGGACAGGAATCTACAATGAGCAGTTCTTC. Amino acids: CASSSSRTGIYNEQFF.